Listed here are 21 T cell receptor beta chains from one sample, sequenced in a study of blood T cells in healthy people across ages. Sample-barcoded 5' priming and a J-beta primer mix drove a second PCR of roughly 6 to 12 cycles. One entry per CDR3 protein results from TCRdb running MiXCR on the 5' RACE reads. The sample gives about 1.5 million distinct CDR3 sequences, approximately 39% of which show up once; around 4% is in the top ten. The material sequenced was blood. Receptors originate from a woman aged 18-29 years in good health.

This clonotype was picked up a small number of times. DNA of the CDR3: TGTGCCTGGAGTACAGGGAGCTCCTACGAGCAGTACTTC. Protein sequence: CAWSTGSSYEQYF. The V and J genes are TRBV30 and TRBJ2-7; weak D call: TRBD1 (6 bases). CDR1 is GTSNPN and CDR2 is SVGIG in the germline V gene (reference sequence). CDR3 length: 13 amino acids. Trimming cost V 2 bases and J 0 bases, with 8 bases left between them.

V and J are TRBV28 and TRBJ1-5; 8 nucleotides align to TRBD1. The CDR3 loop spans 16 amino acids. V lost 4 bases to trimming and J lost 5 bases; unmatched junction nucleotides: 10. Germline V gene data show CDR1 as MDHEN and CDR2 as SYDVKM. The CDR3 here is CASSSPTGELDQPQHF. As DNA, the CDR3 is TGTGCCAGCAGTTCCCCGACAGGGGAGCTGGATCAGCCCCAGCATTTT.

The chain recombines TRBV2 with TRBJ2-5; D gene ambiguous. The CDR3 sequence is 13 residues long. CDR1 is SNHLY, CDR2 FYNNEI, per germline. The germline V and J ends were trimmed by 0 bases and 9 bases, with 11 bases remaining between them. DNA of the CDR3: TGTGCCAGCAGTGAAGCGCAACGGGTGCCCCAGTACTTC. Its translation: CASSEAQRVPQYF. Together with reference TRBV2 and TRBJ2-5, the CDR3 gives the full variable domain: EPEVTQTPSHQVTQMGQEVILRCVPISNHLYFYWYRQILGQKVEFLVSFYNNEISEKSEIFDDQFSVERPDGSNFTLKIRSTKLEDSAMYFCASSEAQRVPQYFGPGTRLLVL.

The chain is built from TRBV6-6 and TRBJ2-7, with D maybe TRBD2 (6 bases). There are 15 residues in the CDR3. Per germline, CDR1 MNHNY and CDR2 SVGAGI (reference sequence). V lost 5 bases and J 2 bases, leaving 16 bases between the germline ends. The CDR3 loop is CASSGRFSGTYEQYF. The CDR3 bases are TGTGCCAGCAGTGGGAGGTTTTCCGGAACCTACGAGCAGTACTTC.

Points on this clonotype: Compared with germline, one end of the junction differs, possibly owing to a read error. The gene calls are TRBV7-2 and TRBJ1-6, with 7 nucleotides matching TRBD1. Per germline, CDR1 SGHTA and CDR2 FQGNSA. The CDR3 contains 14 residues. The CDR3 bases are TGTGCCAGCCGCTTCGGGACAGTCAATTCACCCCTCCACTTT. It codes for CASRFGTVNSPLHF.

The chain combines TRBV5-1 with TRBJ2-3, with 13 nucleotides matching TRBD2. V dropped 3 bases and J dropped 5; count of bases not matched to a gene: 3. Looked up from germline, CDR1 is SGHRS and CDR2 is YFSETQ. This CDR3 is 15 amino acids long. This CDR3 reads CASSSTSGGQDTQYF. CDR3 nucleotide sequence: TGCGCCAGCAGCTCGACTAGCGGGGGGCAAGATACGCAGTATTTT. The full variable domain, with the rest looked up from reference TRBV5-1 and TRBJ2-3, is KAGVTQTPRYLIKTRGQQVTLSCSPISGHRSVSWYQQTPGQGLQFLFEYFSETQRNKGNFPGRFSGRQFSNSRSEMNVSTLELGDSALYLCASSSTSGGQDTQYFGPGTRLTVL.

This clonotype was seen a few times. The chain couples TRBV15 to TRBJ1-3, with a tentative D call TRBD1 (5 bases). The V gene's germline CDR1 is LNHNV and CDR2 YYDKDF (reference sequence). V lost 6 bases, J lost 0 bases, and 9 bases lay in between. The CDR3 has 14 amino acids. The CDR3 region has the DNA TGTGCCACCAGTGCAGGGCTCTCTGGAAACACCATATATTTT. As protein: CATSAGLSGNTIYF.

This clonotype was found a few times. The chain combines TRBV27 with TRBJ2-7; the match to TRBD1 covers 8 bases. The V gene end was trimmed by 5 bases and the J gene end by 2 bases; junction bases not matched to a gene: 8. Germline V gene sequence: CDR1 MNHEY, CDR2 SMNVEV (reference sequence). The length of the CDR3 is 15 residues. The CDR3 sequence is CASSRQDRAPYEQYF. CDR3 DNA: TGTGCCAGCAGTCGCCAGGACAGGGCGCCCTACGAGCAGTACTTC.

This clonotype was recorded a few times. CDR3 sequence: CASSLFTGTYEQYF. CDR3 sequence (DNA): TGTGCCAGCAGTTTATTCACAGGGACCTACGAGCAGTACTTC. The chain couples TRBV28 to TRBJ2-7, with D perhaps TRBD1 (6 bases). From germline, CDR1 is MDHEN and CDR2 SYDVKM. CDR3 size: 14 residues. The germline V and J ends were trimmed by 1 base and 2 bases, with 9 bases remaining between them.

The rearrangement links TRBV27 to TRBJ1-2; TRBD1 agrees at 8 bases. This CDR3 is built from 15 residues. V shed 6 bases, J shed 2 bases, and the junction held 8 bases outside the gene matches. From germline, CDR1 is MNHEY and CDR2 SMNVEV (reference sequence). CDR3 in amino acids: CASRGLDRGNYGYTF. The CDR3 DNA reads TGTGCCAGCAGAGGCCTTGACAGGGGCAACTATGGCTACACCTTC.

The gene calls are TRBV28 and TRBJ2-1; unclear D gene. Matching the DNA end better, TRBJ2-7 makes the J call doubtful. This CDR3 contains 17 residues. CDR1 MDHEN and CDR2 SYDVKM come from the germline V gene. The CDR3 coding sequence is TGTGCCAGCAGTTTATCTCCCTTGCACCGCTCCTACAATGAGCAGTACTTC. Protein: CASSLSPLHRSYNEQYF.

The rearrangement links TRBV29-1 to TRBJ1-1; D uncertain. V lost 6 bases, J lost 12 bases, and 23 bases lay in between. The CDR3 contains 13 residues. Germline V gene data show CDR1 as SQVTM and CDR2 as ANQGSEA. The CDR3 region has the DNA TGCAGCGTAGTCAGCCTAGGGCCCGTCGAAACTTTCTTT. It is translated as CSVVSLGPVETFF. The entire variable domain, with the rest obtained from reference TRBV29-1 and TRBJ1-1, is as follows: SAVISQKPSRDICQRGTSLTIQCQVDSQVTMMFWYRQQPGQSLTLIATANQGSEATYESGFVIDKFPISRPNLTFSTLTVSNMSPEDSSIYLCSVVSLGPVETFFGQGTRLTVV.

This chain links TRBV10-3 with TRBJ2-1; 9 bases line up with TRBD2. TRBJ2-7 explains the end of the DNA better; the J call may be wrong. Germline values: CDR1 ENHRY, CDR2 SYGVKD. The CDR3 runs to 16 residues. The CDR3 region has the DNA TGTGCCATCAGTTTCCTTAGCGGGAGCTCCTACAATGAGCAGTACTTC. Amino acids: CAISFLSGSSYNEQYF.

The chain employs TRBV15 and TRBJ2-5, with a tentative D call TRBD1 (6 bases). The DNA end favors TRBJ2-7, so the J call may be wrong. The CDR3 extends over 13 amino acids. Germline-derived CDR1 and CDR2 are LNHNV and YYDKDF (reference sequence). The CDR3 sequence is CATTKPRGNEQYF. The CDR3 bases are TGTGCCACCACCAAGCCCAGGGGTAACGAGCAGTACTTC.

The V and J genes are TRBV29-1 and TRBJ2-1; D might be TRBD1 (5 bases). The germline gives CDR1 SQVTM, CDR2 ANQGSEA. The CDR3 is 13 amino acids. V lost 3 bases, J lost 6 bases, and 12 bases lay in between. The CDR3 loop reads CSVDRGLSNEQFF. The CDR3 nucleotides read TGCAGCGTTGATAGGGGTCTGAGCAATGAGCAGTTCTTC.

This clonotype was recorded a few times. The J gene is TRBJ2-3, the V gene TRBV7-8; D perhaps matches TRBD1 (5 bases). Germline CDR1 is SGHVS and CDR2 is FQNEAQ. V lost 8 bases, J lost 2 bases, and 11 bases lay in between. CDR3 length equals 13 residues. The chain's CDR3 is CASGLTDTDTQYF. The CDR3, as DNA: TGTGCCAGCGGATTGACAGACACAGATACGCAGTATTTT.

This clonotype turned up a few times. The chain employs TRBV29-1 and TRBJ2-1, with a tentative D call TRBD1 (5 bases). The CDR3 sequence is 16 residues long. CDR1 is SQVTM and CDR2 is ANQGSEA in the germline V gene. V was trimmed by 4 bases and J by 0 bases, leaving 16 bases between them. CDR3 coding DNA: TGCAGCGTTGGATTGGGGCCCCTTGGCTCCTACAATGAGCAGTTCTTC. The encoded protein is CSVGLGPLGSYNEQFF.

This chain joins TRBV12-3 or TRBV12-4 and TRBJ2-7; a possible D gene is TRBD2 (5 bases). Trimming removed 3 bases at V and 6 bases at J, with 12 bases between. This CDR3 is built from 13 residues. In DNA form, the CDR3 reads TGTGCCAGCAGTTTTTCCCCAACTAGCGAGCAGTACTTC. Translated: CASSFSPTSEQYF.

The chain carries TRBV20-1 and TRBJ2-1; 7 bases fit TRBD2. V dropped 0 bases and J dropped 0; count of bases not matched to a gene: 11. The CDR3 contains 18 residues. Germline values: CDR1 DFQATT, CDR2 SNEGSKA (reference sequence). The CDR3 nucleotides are TGCAGTGCTAGAGATGGGGAGCGGGGCTCTCCCTCCTACAATGAGCAGTTCTTC. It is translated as CSARDGERGSPSYNEQFF.

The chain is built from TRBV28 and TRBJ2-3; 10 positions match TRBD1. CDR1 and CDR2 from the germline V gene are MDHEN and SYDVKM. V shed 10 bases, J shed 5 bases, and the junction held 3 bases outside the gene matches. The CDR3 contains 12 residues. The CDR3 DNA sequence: TGTGCCACCGACAGGGGGCAAGATACGCAGTATTTT. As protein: CATDRGQDTQYF.

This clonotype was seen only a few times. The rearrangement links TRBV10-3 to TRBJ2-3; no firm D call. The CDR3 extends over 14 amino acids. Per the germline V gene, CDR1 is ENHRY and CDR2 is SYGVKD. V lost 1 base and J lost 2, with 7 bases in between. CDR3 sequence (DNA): TGTGCCATCAGTGAGTTGACTTCCACAGATACGCAGTATTTT. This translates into CAISELTSTDTQYF.